This TCR beta chain is from a study of control samples from healthy donors and cancer patients. Trimming took off 3 bases at V and 7 bases at J, with 10 bases between the two ends. The germline CDR1 and CDR2 sequences are GTSNPN and SVGIG (reference sequence). This CDR3 spans 11 amino acids. This clone has just one count. The table came from immunoSEQ multiplex PCR; TCRdb's copy has only in-frame clones and leaves some out. The sample lists approximately 170,000 clones, roughly 91% seen once, with approximately 1.6% in the top ten. This clonotype was obtained from a woman aged 25 to 39 in good health. Sample: blood. The chain uses TRBV30 and TRBJ2-7; either TRBD1 or TRBD2 may supply D (5 bases each). The CDR3 DNA sequence: TGTGCCTGGAGGGGACCCCCTGAGCAGTACTTC. It translates to CAWRGPPEQYF.